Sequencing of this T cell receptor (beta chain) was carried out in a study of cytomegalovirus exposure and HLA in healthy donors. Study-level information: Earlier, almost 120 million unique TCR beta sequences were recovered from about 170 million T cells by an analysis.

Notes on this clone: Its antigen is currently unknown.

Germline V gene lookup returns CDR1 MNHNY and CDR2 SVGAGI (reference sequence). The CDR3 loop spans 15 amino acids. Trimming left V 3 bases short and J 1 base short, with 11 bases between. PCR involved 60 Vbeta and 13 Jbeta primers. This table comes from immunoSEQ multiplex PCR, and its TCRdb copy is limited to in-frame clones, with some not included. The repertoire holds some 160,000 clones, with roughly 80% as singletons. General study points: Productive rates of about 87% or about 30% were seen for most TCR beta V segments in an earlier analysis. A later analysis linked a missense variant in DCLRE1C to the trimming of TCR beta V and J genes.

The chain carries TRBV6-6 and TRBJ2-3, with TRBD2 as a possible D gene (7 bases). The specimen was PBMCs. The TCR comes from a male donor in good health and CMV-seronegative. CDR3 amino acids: CASSYRGARTDTQYF. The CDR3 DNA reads TGTGCCAGCAGTTATCGGGGGGCCCGCACAGATACGCAGTATTTT.